The T cell receptor (beta chain) described here comes from a study of blood T cell repertoires in COVID-19. This clone was detected only once. Repertoires were generated with immunoSEQ multiplex PCR, while TCRdb's copy carries only in-frame clones and drops some. This table holds over 250,000 clones, 85% to 90% found once. Germline V gives CDR1 SEHNR, CDR2 FQNEAQ (reference sequence). This CDR3 contains 15 residues. V dropped 5 bases and J dropped 4 bases, with 14 bases sitting between them. The sequencing input was peripheral blood. The rearrangement joins TRBV7-9 to TRBJ1-4, with D unresolved. The clonotype comes from a human donor in a cohort sampled during active COVID-19. The CDR3 reads CASSLEEGFNEKLFF. The CDR3 DNA reads as TGTGCCAGCAGCCTAGAGGAGGGATTTAATGAAAAACTGTTTTTT.